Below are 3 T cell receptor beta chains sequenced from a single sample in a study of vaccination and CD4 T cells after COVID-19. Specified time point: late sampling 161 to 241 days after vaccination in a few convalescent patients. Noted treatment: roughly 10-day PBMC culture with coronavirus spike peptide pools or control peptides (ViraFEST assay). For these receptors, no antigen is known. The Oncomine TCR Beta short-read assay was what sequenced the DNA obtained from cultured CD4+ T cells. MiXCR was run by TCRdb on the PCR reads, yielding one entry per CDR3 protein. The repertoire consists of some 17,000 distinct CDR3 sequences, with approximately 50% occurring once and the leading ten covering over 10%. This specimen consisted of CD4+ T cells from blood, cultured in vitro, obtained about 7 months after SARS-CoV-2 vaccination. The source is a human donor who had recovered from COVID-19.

CDR3: CASSSKLAGATGEQFF. CDR3 coding DNA: TGTGCCAGCAGCTCTAAACTAGCGGGGGCCACAGGTGAGCAGTTCTTC. The chain employs TRBV7-8 and TRBJ2-1; 11 nucleotides match TRBD2. V lost 4 bases and J lost 9; bases outside the gene matches: 11. The CDR3 is 16 amino acids. Germline values: CDR1 SGHVS, CDR2 FQNEAQ. The full variable domain, in which reference TRBV7-8 and TRBJ2-1 provide the parts outside the CDR3, is GAGVSQSPRYKVAKRGQDVALRCDPISGHVSLFWYQQALGQGPEFLTYFQNEAQLDKSGLPSDRFFAERPEGSVSTLKIQRTQQEDSAVYLCASSSKLAGATGEQFFGPGTRLTVL.

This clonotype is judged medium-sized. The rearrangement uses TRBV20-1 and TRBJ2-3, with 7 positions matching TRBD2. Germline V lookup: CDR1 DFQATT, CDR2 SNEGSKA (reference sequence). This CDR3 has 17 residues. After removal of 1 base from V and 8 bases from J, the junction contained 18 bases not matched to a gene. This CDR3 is CSARAPTRDYQPLTQYF. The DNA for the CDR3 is TGCAGTGCTAGAGCCCCAACCCGGGACTACCAACCACTTACGCAGTATTTT.

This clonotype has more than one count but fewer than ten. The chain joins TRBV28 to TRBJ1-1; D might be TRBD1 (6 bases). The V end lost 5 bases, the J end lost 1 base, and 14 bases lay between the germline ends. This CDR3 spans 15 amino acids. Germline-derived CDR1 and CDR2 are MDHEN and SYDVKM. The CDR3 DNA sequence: TGTGCCAGCAGTACACGCAGGGGACGGAACACTGAAGCTTTCTTT. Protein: CASSTRRGRNTEAFF.